The following is a T cell receptor (beta chain) sequence with its context. Method: immunoSEQ multiplex PCR; TCRdb's copy keeps in-frame clones and lacks some. The profile shows 50,000 to 70,000 clones, over 75% of them singletons. The data were obtained in a study of blood T cell repertoires in COVID-19. Whole-study context: The cDNA or gDNA used as material had been derived from T cells, B-cell-depleted T cells, or PBMCs.

The CDR3 is 15 residues long. From germline, CDR1 is SGHNT and CDR2 YYREEE (reference sequence). The V end was cut by 4 bases, the J end by 4 bases, with 15 bases between. Material: peripheral blood. The receptor's source is a man aged 55 to 70 with active or convalescent COVID-19. This chain joins TRBV5-4 and TRBJ2-1, with D tentatively TRBD2 (6 bases). This chain's CDR3 is CASSPGVSMYNEQFF. Here the CDR3 DNA reads TGTGCCAGCAGCCCGGGAGTAAGTATGTACAATGAGCAGTTCTTC.